The 24 T cell receptor beta chains listed next were all sequenced from one sample in a study of beta chain features in type 1 diabetes (dated by TCRdb to 2016 to 2019). What the research found in general, with its limitations: In all four CD4+ subsets, TCRB CDR3 length was moderately but significantly shorter in type 1 diabetes patients.

The library came from the immunoSEQ multiplex PCR assay. All of the isolated RNA was reverse transcribed with the High Capacity cDNA Reverse Transcription Kit, so expressed TCRB transcripts were sequenced. As stored in TCRdb, this immuneACCESS dataset retains in-frame rearrangements with V and J assigned. A fraction of the clones does not appear; measured against another copy, unresolved V genes explain less than half of the discrepancy, and the remainder lacks a known reason. Counted in this sample were some 240,000 clones; around 15% of them appeared once. The ten largest clones capture 0.085% of the sample. These TCRs' antigens remain unknown. The sample comprised naive CD4+ T cells from blood. Per the publication, the cell subset or site label means: true naive CD4+ T cells. These receptor sequences come from a man between 25 and 39 years old with type 1 diabetes.

This chain uses TRBV29-1 with TRBJ1-2, with D possibly being TRBD1 (6 bases). Germline assignment: CDR1 SQVTM and CDR2 ANQGSEA. The CDR3 is 15 residues long. Trimming removed 0 bases from V and 11 bases from J, with 22 bases in between. The CDR3 loop is CSVEDKQRTGRGYTF. The CDR3 region has the DNA TGCAGCGTTGAAGATAAACAGCGTACTGGAAGGGGGTACACCTTC.

This clone was detected only a few times. J is TRBJ2-7 and V is TRBV4-1; 9 bases match TRBD1. Germline loops: CDR1 MGHRA, CDR2 YSYEKL. The V and J ends lost 6 bases and 7 bases, in that order; junction bases with no gene match: 13. The CDR3 loop spans 15 amino acids. As DNA, the CDR3 is TGCGCCAGCAGTATCGGGACAGGGTTCCCAAGTGAGCAGTACTTC. Translated, it gives CASSIGTGFPSEQYF.

Regarding this clone: The junction shows a germline mismatch at one end, possibly a read error. The V and J genes are TRBV29-1 and TRBJ1-1; D is unresolved. Germline V lookup: CDR1 SQVTM, CDR2 ANQGSEA. The CDR3 consists of 13 residues. CDR3 sequence: CSVQDTVNTEAFF. In nucleotides, the CDR3 is TGCAGCGTTCAAGACACAGTAAACACTGAAGCTTTCTTT.

V and J are TRBV28 and TRBJ2-5; either TRBD1 or TRBD2 may supply D (5 bases each). The length of the CDR3 is 14 residues. Germline values: CDR1 MDHEN, CDR2 SYDVKM. Trimming shortened V by 7 bases and J by 2 bases, and 14 bases separated the two germline ends. The CDR3 nucleotides read TGTGCCAGCACCCCTCGTGGGGGACAAGAGACCCAGTACTTC. As protein: CASTPRGGQETQYF.

The chain couples TRBV25-1 to TRBJ2-7; the D gene is possibly TRBD1 (5 bases). CDR3 size: 15 residues. Between the trimmed V and J ends, which lost 3 bases and 2 bases, there was a span of 14 bases. Germline values: CDR1 MGHDK, CDR2 SYGVNS. This chain's CDR3 is CASSDEAGRAYEQYF. The CDR3 coding sequence is TGTGCCAGCAGTGACGAGGCAGGCAGGGCCTACGAGCAGTACTTC.

This clone has just a few counts. The rearrangement joins TRBV29-1 to TRBJ2-1; 9 bases agree with TRBD2. V gave up 4 bases and J gave up 7 bases; unmatched junction bases: 11. CDR1 and CDR2 from the germline V gene are SQVTM and ANQGSEA. The CDR3 spans 15 residues. CDR3 nucleotide sequence: TGCAGCGTTGTAGGCGGGAGGGCCCGGGGAAATGAGCAGTTCTTC. This gives the protein CSVVGGRARGNEQFF.

This clone was detected a few times. The rearrangement uses TRBV10-3 and TRBJ2-3, with D possibly being TRBD2 (5 bases). Germline CDR1 reads ENHRY; CDR2 reads SYGVKD. V was cut by 6 bases and J by 4 bases, with 14 bases left in between. There are 14 residues in the CDR3. The CDR3 DNA sequence: TGTGCCATCAGCCCGACTATGGTTGCAGATACGCAGTATTTT. Its translation is CAISPTMVADTQYF.

Only a few counts were recorded for this clone. V usage is TRBV28 and J usage is TRBJ1-2; D gene uncertain. Germline CDR1 is MDHEN and CDR2 is SYDVKM. The CDR3 has 13 residues. Trimming cost V 6 bases and J 12 bases, with 20 bases left between them. CDR3 coding DNA: TGTGCCAGCAGCACAAGAACTCCAGTAAGGGACACCTTC. Its protein is CASSTRTPVRDTF.

This rearrangement joins TRBV29-1 to TRBJ2-3; either TRBD1 or TRBD2 may supply D (5 bases each). V gave up 5 bases and J gave up 4 bases, with 10 bases separating them. The CDR3 totals 12 residues. Germline CDR1 and CDR2: SQVTM and ANQGSEA. CDR3 sequence (DNA): TGCAGCGTTTACTCGGGGCCAGATACGCAGTATTTT. This gives the protein CSVYSGPDTQYF.

In this sample, this clone turned up a few times. V and J are TRBV2 and TRBJ2-5, with D maybe TRBD1 (6 bases). V lost 1 base and J lost 4, with 7 bases in between. Germline CDR1 is SNHLY and CDR2 is FYNNEI. The CDR3 is made up of 13 amino acids. The CDR3 is CASSEVTGETQYF. For the CDR3, the DNA is TGTGCCAGCAGTGAAGTGACAGGAGAGACCCAGTACTTC.

The chain is built from TRBV5-1 and TRBJ2-5, with a tentative D call TRBD2 (5 bases). Germline V gene lookup returns CDR1 SGHRS and CDR2 YFSETQ. Trimming cost V 0 bases and J 4 bases, with 10 bases left between them. The CDR3 runs 14 residues. The CDR3, as DNA: TGCGCCAGCAGCTTGGCCGAGGCGGGAGAGACCCAGTACTTC. Protein sequence: CASSLAEAGETQYF.

The chain is built from TRBV29-1 and TRBJ1-1; D unresolved. The CDR3 runs to 14 residues. Trimming left V 5 bases short and J 5 bases short, with 18 bases between. In germline, CDR1 is SQVTM, CDR2 ANQGSEA. The CDR3 sequence: CSVQGRARHTEAFF. Here the CDR3 DNA reads TGCAGCGTTCAAGGGAGAGCCCGTCATACTGAAGCTTTCTTT.

This clone appeared a few times. V is TRBV7-9 and J is TRBJ2-1; 14 nucleotides line up with TRBD2. The CDR3 contains 14 residues. CDR1 and CDR2 (germline): SEHNR, FQNEAQ (reference sequence). Trimming cost V 4 bases and J 8 bases; bases outside gene matches: 1. CDR3 bases: TGTGCCAGCAGCTCGGGACTAGCGGGAGATGAGCAGTTCTTC. Its protein product is CASSSGLAGDEQFF.

The chain has TRBV28 and TRBJ2-7; D not resolved. CDR3 length equals 12 residues. With 5 bases removed from V and 5 bases from J, the gap between germline ends came to 10 bases. Germline V gene lookup returns CDR1 MDHEN and CDR2 SYDVKM. The CDR3 region has the DNA TGTGCCAGCAGTCCTCTCCTGAACGAGCAGTACTTC. Amino acid sequence: CASSPLLNEQYF.

This chain uses TRBV27 with TRBJ2-5; no definite D call. The CDR3 spans 15 residues. V dropped 6 bases and J dropped 2 bases, with 16 bases sitting between them. CDR1 and CDR2 (germline): MNHEY, SMNVEV (reference sequence). Written as DNA, the CDR3 is TGTGCCAGCAGGTTCAGGTTTATGGGTCAAGAGACCCAGTACTTC. It yields the protein CASRFRFMGQETQYF.

This clone has more than one count but fewer than ten. The V call is TRBV4-1, the J call TRBJ1-2; a weak D match, TRBD1 (5 bases). In germline, CDR1 is MGHRA, CDR2 YSYEKL. Trimming shortened V by 1 base and J by 5 bases, and 14 bases separated the two germline ends. CDR3 length equals 15 residues. This CDR3 is CASSQGGQGTYGYTF. In DNA form, the CDR3 reads TGCGCCAGCAGCCAAGGTGGCCAGGGTACATATGGCTACACCTTC.

This clone was counted a few times. The chain couples TRBV5-1 to TRBJ1-5; D is unclear. V was shortened by 0 bases and J by 10 bases, with 11 bases between the two germline ends. The CDR3 consists of 13 residues. The germline V gene has CDR1 SGHRS and CDR2 YFSETQ. The CDR3 region has the DNA TGCGCCAGCAGCTTGGCTGGACGGAGTCCCCAGCATTTT. Translation gives CASSLAGRSPQHF. Full variable domain (remainder filled in from reference TRBV5-1 and TRBJ1-5): KAGVTQTPRYLIKTRGQQVTLSCSPISGHRSVSWYQQTPGQGLQFLFEYFSETQRNKGNFPGRFSGRQFSNSRSEMNVSTLELGDSALYLCASSLAGRSPQHFGDGTRLSIL.

The rearrangement links TRBV4-2 to TRBJ2-1, with D tentatively TRBD2 (5 bases). The V gene's germline CDR1 is LGHNA and CDR2 YNFKEQ. V gave up 1 base and J gave up 8 bases, with 15 bases separating them. The CDR3 is made up of 15 amino acids. CDR3 protein: CASSQAVGSFYEQFF. The CDR3 DNA follows: TGTGCCAGCAGCCAAGCTGTTGGGAGTTTTTATGAGCAGTTCTTC.

This chain links TRBV7-9 with TRBJ2-2; TRBD1 matches 8 bases. The germline V gene has CDR1 SEHNR and CDR2 FQNEAQ (reference sequence). J was trimmed by 16 bases and V by 5 bases; bases with no gene match: 12. The CDR3 is 13 amino acids. The CDR3 bases are TGTGCCAGCAGCCCAACCGGACAGGGATCGACGTTTTTT. This encodes CASSPTGQGSTFF.

The gene calls are TRBV25-1 and TRBJ1-1, with D possibly TRBD1 on 5 matching bases. Trimming removed 7 bases at V and 4 bases at J, with 16 bases between. Germline V CDR1 and CDR2: MGHDK, SYGVNS. CDR3 length: 14 amino acids. CDR3 loop: CASTPSGRGTEAFF. CDR3 DNA sequence: TGTGCCAGCACCCCATCGGGGAGGGGCACTGAAGCTTTCTTT.

This sequence joins TRBV4-3 and TRBJ2-5; D is unresolved. V was cut by 1 base and J by 3 bases, with 6 bases left in between. Germline V CDR1 and CDR2: LGHNA, YSLEER. The CDR3 spans 13 residues. The CDR3 bases are TGCGCCAGCAGCCAAGGTTCGGAAGAGACCCAGTACTTC. The encoded protein is CASSQGSEETQYF.

This clone came up a few times. The chain has TRBV10-3 and TRBJ2-5; D is unresolved. Germline V gene sequence: CDR1 ENHRY, CDR2 SYGVKD. V lost 7 bases, J lost 0 bases, and 12 bases lay in between. This CDR3 contains 14 residues. CDR3 in DNA: TGTGCCATCACGAGAAACCCGTACCAAGAGACCCAGTACTTC. Protein product: CAITRNPYQETQYF.

The chain carries TRBV6-5 and TRBJ2-5; 11 nucleotides line up with TRBD2. The CDR3 covers 16 residues. Germline-derived CDR1 and CDR2 are MNHEY and SVGAGI. The junction had 7 bases not matched to a gene; V was cut back by 2 bases and J by 5 bases. Here the CDR3 reads CASSYPSGRPLETQYF. The DNA of the CDR3 is TGTGCCAGCAGTTACCCTAGCGGGAGGCCATTGGAGACCCAGTACTTC.

This clone occurred a few times. The chain combines TRBV6-5 with TRBJ2-7; D is unresolved. V gave up 2 bases and J gave up 5 bases, with 10 bases separating them. CDR3 length: 13 amino acids. Germline CDR1 reads MNHEY; CDR2 reads SVGAGI. The CDR3 is CASSYTDLDEQYF. CDR3 DNA sequence: TGTGCCAGCAGTTACACCGACCTTGACGAGCAGTACTTC.